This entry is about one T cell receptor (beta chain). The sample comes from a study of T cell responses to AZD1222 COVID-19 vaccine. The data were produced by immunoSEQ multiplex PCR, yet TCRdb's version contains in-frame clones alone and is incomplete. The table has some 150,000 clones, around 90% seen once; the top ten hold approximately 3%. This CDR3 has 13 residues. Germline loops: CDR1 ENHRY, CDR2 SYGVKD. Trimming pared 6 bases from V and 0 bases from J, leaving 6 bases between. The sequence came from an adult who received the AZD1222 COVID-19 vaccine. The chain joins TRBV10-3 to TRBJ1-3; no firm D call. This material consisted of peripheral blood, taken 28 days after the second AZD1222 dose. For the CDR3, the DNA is TGTGCCATCAGGGGGTTCTCTGGAAACACCATATATTTT. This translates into CAIRGFSGNTIYF.